The 12 T cell receptor beta chains in this list originate from one sample, sequenced in a study of cytomegalovirus exposure and HLA in healthy donors. PCR employed 60 Vbeta and 13 Jbeta primers. The method was immunoSEQ multiplex PCR; TCRdb's version includes in-frame clones alone and lacks a portion of them. The repertoire includes around 100,000 clones, roughly three quarters of them detected once, and 4.1% sits in the top ten. Material: PBMCs. These TCRs come from a man aged 35-49 years in good health and CMV-seronegative.

V and J are TRBV7-9 and TRBJ1-2; D gene unclear. Germline CDR1 SEHNR, CDR2 FQNEAQ (reference sequence). V lost 1 base, J lost 5 bases, and 8 bases lay in between. This CDR3 is built from 13 residues. The CDR3 loop is CASSLVSLYGYTF. The DNA for the CDR3 is TGTGCCAGCAGCTTAGTATCCCTATATGGCTACACCTTC.

The CDR3 spells CASSPGTGSHEQYV. The CDR3 DNA reads as TGCGCCAGCAGCCCGGGGACAGGGTCCCACGAGCAGTACGTC. V usage is TRBV10-2 and J usage is TRBJ2-7; 9 positions agree with TRBD1. Germline CDR1 and CDR2: WSHSY and SAAADI. Trimming cost V 6 bases and J 5 bases; bases outside gene matches: 8. The CDR3 loop spans 14 amino acids.

The gene calls are TRBV27 and TRBJ2-5; 12 nucleotides line up with TRBD2. Germline CDR1 reads MNHEY; CDR2 reads SMNVEV (reference sequence). J lost 5 bases, V lost 2 bases, and 9 bases had no gene match. CDR3 length: 17 amino acids. CDR3 loop: CASSLRASGGADETQYF. DNA for the CDR3: TGTGCCAGCAGTTTACGGGCTAGCGGGGGGGCAGATGAGACCCAGTACTTC.

The chain couples TRBV7-8 to TRBJ2-2, with D possibly TRBD1 on 6 matching bases. V was clipped by 1 base and J by 1 base, with 10 bases between them. Per the germline V gene, CDR1 is SGHVS and CDR2 is FQNEAQ. The CDR3 contains 16 residues. The DNA of the CDR3 is TGTGCCAGCAGCTTAGGTCAGGGGATGAACACCGGGGAGCTGTTTTTT. Protein sequence: CASSLGQGMNTGELFF.

The V and J genes are TRBV5-8 and TRBJ1-1; D possibly corresponds to TRBD1 (6 bases). Looked up from germline, CDR1 is SGHTS and CDR2 is YDEGEE. V shed 4 bases and J shed 5 bases, with 12 bases lying between them. The CDR3 length is 13 residues. CDR3 sequence reads: CASSIQGWTEAFF. The CDR3 DNA reads TGTGCCAGCAGCATACAGGGCTGGACTGAAGCTTTCTTT.

The chain joins TRBV6-1 to TRBJ1-6; 7 nucleotides line up with TRBD1. This CDR3 contains 14 residues. V was clipped by 1 base and J by 9 bases; unmatched bases: 3. CDR1 is MNHNS, CDR2 SASEGT, per germline. The DNA of the CDR3 is TGTGCCAGCAGTGAAGGGGGACAGCTTTCACCCCTCCACTTT. Translating gives CASSEGGQLSPLHF.

The CDR3 region has the DNA TGTGCCAGCGACCCAGGTCAGGGCTTTGACGAGCAGTACGTC. It yields the protein CASDPGQGFDEQYV. V gene TRBV2 combines with J gene TRBJ2-7, with a weak D call TRBD1 (5 bases). CDR3 length: 14 amino acids. The V gene's germline CDR1 is SNHLY and CDR2 FYNNEI. V lost 8 bases, J lost 5 bases, and 19 bases lay in between.

The count of this clone is one. The chain recombines TRBV10-3 with TRBJ2-5, with 11 bases aligning to TRBD1. The J call may be mistaken, given a closer DNA end match to TRBJ2-7. Germline values: CDR1 ENHRY, CDR2 SYGVKD. The CDR3 has 14 amino acids. CDR3 nucleotides: TGTGCCATCAGCGGACAGGGGGCGACCTACGAGCAGTACTTC. Protein sequence: CAISGQGATYEQYF.

The V and J genes are TRBV11-3 and TRBJ1-2, with 7 bases that match TRBD1. V was pared by 5 bases and J by 4 bases, with 22 bases of the junction left unmatched. The CDR3 extends over 19 amino acids. CDR1 is SGHNT and CDR2 is YENEEA in the germline V gene. The CDR3 region is CASSPYPKTGMGGGYGYTF. CDR3 bases: TGTGCCAGCAGCCCCTATCCTAAGACAGGGATGGGAGGAGGCTATGGCTACACCTTC.

This clone was detected only once. The chain couples TRBV2 to TRBJ1-2; D is uncertain. The CDR3 runs 13 residues. The V end was cut by 5 bases, the J end by 2 bases, with 9 bases between. Germline V gene sequence: CDR1 SNHLY, CDR2 FYNNEI. The CDR3 region is CASSTDKNYGYTF. CDR3 DNA sequence: TGTGCCAGCAGTACTGACAAAAACTATGGCTACACCTTC.

The rearrangement uses TRBV5-4 and TRBJ1-1; 9 positions agree with TRBD1. V was clipped by 5 bases and J by 8 bases; unmatched bases: 4. Germline V gene sequence: CDR1 SGHNT, CDR2 YYREEE (reference sequence). The CDR3 totals 12 residues. The CDR3 reads CASRRDREEAFF. The DNA for the CDR3 is TGTGCCAGCAGAAGGGACAGGGAGGAAGCTTTCTTT.

This chain links TRBV5-5 with TRBJ1-5, with TRBD1 as a possible D gene (6 bases). CDR3 length equals 16 residues. The germline gives CDR1 SGHKS, CDR2 YYEKEE (reference sequence). The V and J ends lost 4 bases and 4 bases respectively, with 18 bases between them. The chain's CDR3 is CASSLSGARENQPQHF. CDR3 nucleotide sequence: TGTGCCAGCAGCCTTTCAGGGGCTAGGGAGAATCAGCCCCAGCATTTT.